The rows below give T cell receptor beta chains drawn from one sample of a study of regulatory T cells in long-lasting Graves disease. TCRdb ran MiXCR on the multiplex PCR reads and lists one entry per CDR3 protein. The sample holds about 340,000 distinct CDR3 sequences, 15% to 20% seen once. Sequences were derived from peripheral blood mononuclear cells (PBMCs), sampled when the disease was refractory, from a patient treated with antithyroid drugs. The source of these receptors is a female donor with Graves disease. The CDR3 runs from the conserved cysteine through the conserved F or W. A D gene is named only where the DNA matches it firmly. For some rows the clone size is stated as once, few or many, or as a class when expanded; others skip it.

abundance,v_gene,j_gene,d_gene,CDR3aa,CDR3nt
-,TRBV7-9,TRBJ2-2,-,CASRTGNTGELFF,TGTGCCAGCAGAACCGGGAACACCGGGGAGCTGTTTTTT
many,TRBV28,TRBJ2-7,TRBD2,CASSLGGRALSYEQYF,TGTGCCAGCAGTTTAGGGGGGAGGGCCCTTTCCTACGAGCAGTACTTC
many,TRBV12-3/TRBV12-4,TRBJ1-2,-,CASRGQGVYGYTF,TGTGCCAGCAGAGGGCAGGGTGTTTATGGCTACACCTTC
-,TRBV10-2,TRBJ2-7,TRBD2,CASSRSGGISYEQYF,TGCGCCAGCAGTCGTAGCGGGGGTATCTCCTACGAGCAGTACTTC
-,TRBV27,TRBJ1-2,TRBD1,CASSLGTAYGYTF,TGTGCCAGCAGTTTAGGGACAGCTTATGGCTACACCTTC
few,TRBV19,TRBJ2-7,-,CASSSQLSYEQYF,TGTGCCAGTAGTAGTCAGCTCTCCTACGAGCAGTACTTC
many,TRBV5-1,TRBJ1-1,TRBD1,CASSPQSDRGLSFF,TGCGCCAGCAGCCCACAATCGGACAGGGGTTTATCTTTCTTT
-,TRBV29-1,TRBJ2-1,TRBD2,CSVERRGTYNEQFF,TGCAGCGTTGAAAGGCGGGGGACGTACAATGAGCAGTTCTTC
many,TRBV29-1,TRBJ1-6,-,CSARTRGPSNSPLHF,TGCAGCGCCCGGACGCGGGGGCCGTCTAATTCACCCCTCCACTTT
-,TRBV6-2/TRBV6-3,TRBJ2-1,TRBD2,CASSEWGLAYNEQFF,TGTGCCAGCAGTGAATGGGGACTAGCCTACAATGAGCAGTTCTTC
few,TRBV7-2,TRBJ1-2,TRBD1,CASSLGQVGDGGYTF,TGTGCCAGCAGCCTCGGACAGGTTGGAGATGGTGGCTACACCTTC
-,TRBV12-3/TRBV12-4,TRBJ2-7,TRBD2,CASSLGTSGYEQHF,TGTGCCAGCAGTTTAGGTACTAGCGGCTACGAGCAGCACTTC
few,TRBV19,TRBJ2-1,TRBD1,CASSSPGQGGDEQFF,TGTGCCAGTAGTTCACCGGGACAGGGAGGGGATGAGCAGTTCTTC
-,TRBV11-2,TRBJ1-1,-,CASSPLPGRTEAFF,TGTGCCAGCAGCCCCCTCCCAGGGAGGACTGAAGCTTTCTTT
many,TRBV12-3/TRBV12-4,TRBJ1-5,-,CASSLIVGNQPQHF,TGTGCCAGCAGTTTAATTGTGGGGAATCAGCCCCAGCATTTT
few,TRBV6-9,TRBJ2-1,-,CASSSRMARSYNEQFF,TGTGCCAGCAGTTCTAGGATGGCTCGCTCCTACAATGAGCAGTTCTTC
many,TRBV7-8,TRBJ2-7,TRBD1,CASSLVLGQGHDEQYF,TGTGCCAGCAGCTTAGTCTTGGGACAGGGTCACGACGAGCAGTACTTC
few,TRBV11-2,TRBJ2-2,TRBD1,CASSPRQGFGDTGELFF,TGTGCCAGCAGCCCCAGACAGGGGTTCGGGGACACCGGGGAGCTGTTTTTT
-,TRBV4-1,TRBJ2-5,-,CASSQGFSFQETQYF,TGTGCCAGCAGCCAAGGGTTCAGCTTTCAAGAGACCCAGTACTTC
-,TRBV5-1,TRBJ2-3,TRBD1,CASSLQGVPDTQYF,TGCGCCAGCAGCTTGCAGGGGGTCCCAGATACGCAGTATTTT
few,TRBV7-9,TRBJ1-1,-,CASSFGLITEAFF,TGTGCCAGCAGCTTCGGACTGATCACTGAAGCTTTCTTT
few,TRBV28,TRBJ1-5,-,CASSFAGISQPQHF,TGTGCCAGCAGTTTTGCCGGGATTAGCCAGCCCCAGCATTTT
-,TRBV7-2,TRBJ2-4,-,CASSLGNLLAGAKNIQYF,TGTGCCAGCAGCTTAGGAAACCTTCTGGCGGGAGCCAAAAACATTCAGTACTTC
many,TRBV24-1,TRBJ2-5,-,CATSDRAGQVEETQYF,TGTGCCACCAGTGACCGGGCTGGCCAGGTAGAAGAGACCCAGTACTTC
-,TRBV28,TRBJ1-5,-,CASSRGDNLPQHF,TGTGCCAGCTCACGAGGAGACAATCTGCCCCAGCATTTT
many,TRBV28,TRBJ2-7,TRBD2,CASRSFRGDSYEQYF,TGTGCCAGCAGGTCATTTCGGGGGGACTCCTACGAGCAGTACTTC
many,TRBV24-1,TRBJ2-5,-,CATSDSRDPVRETQYF,TGTGCCACCAGTGATTCCCGGGACCCCGTCCGGGAGACCCAGTACTTC
many,TRBV18,TRBJ1-2,TRBD1,CASSTGTDYGYTF,TGTGCCAGCAGCACCGGGACAGACTATGGCTACACCTTC
-,TRBV10-3,TRBJ2-7,TRBD1,CATSTGTETYEQYF,TGTGCCACCTCGACCGGGACAGAGACCTACGAGCAGTACTTC
once,TRBV7-9,TRBJ1-6,-,CASSLVSGYDSPLHF,TGTGCCAGCAGCTTAGTTTCGGGGTACGACTCACCCCTCCACTTT
few,TRBV13,TRBJ2-7,-,CASSYPWTATSYEQYF,TGTGCCAGCAGCTACCCATGGACAGCCACTTCCTACGAGCAGTACTTC
-,TRBV12-5,TRBJ1-5,-,CASAPAGGRNQPQHF,TGTGCTAGTGCCCCCGCGGGGGGACGCAATCAGCCCCAGCATTTT
many,TRBV11-2,TRBJ2-7,-,CASSFLGGWVSSYEQYF,TGTGCCAGCAGCTTTTTGGGGGGTTGGGTCTCCTCCTACGAGCAGTACTTC
few,TRBV19,TRBJ1-6,-,CASSNQGTGSPLHF,TGTGCCAGTAGCAACCAGGGGACCGGGTCACCCCTCCACTTT
-,TRBV9,TRBJ1-4,-,CASSVNPGEKLFF,TGTGCCAGCAGCGTAAATCCAGGGGAAAAACTGTTTTTT
few,TRBV28,TRBJ2-2,TRBD2,CASSRLAGGRGTGELFF,TGTGCCAGCAGTAGGCTAGCGGGAGGGCGGGGCACCGGGGAGCTGTTTTTT
few,TRBV2,TRBJ1-1,TRBD1,CASVGFGTGGDNTGAFF,TGTGCCAGCGTGGGGTTCGGGACAGGGGGCGATAACACTGGAGCTTTCTTT
-,TRBV10-3,TRBJ1-5,-,CAISGGPNQPQHF,TGTGCCATCAGTGGGGGGCCCAATCAGCCCCAGCATTTT
-,TRBV6-5,TRBJ2-1,-,CASSYSGASYNEQFF,TGTGCCAGCAGTTACTCTGGGGCCTCCTACAATGAGCAGTTCTTC
-,TRBV12-3/TRBV12-4,TRBJ2-3,TRBD1,CASSFEVTGPPDTQYF,TGTGCCAGCAGTTTCGAAGTGACAGGGCCCCCAGATACGCAGTATTTT
many,TRBV27,TRBJ1-5,TRBD1,CASRLQGAGQPQHF,TGTGCCAGCAGATTACAGGGGGCCGGTCAGCCCCAGCATTTT
-,TRBV20-1,TRBJ2-7,-,CSAHRPAGTDYEQYF,TGCAGTGCCCATCGTCCGGCGGGAACGGATTACGAGCAGTACTTC
few,TRBV12-3/TRBV12-4,TRBJ1-5,TRBD1,CASRSGTGGQPQHF,TGTGCCAGCAGATCCGGGACAGGGGGCCAGCCCCAGCATTTT
few,TRBV4-1,TRBJ1-6,TRBD1,CASSQDRRGQLTPLHF,TGCGCCAGCAGCCAAGACCGACGGGGACAGTTAACACCCCTCCACTTT
-,TRBV11-3,TRBJ2-5,TRBD2,CASSLKMTSGIETQYF,TGTGCCAGCAGCTTGAAAATGACTAGCGGGATAGAGACCCAGTACTTC
many,TRBV12-3/TRBV12-4,TRBJ1-6,TRBD1,CASRIQGLGSPLHF,TGTGCCAGCAGAATACAGGGGCTTGGCTCACCCCTCCACTTT
few,TRBV5-6,TRBJ2-2,-,CASSFNGRAHGELFF,TGTGCCAGCAGCTTTAACGGGAGAGCTCACGGGGAGCTGTTTTTT
few,TRBV5-5,TRBJ2-7,-,CASSFGGRDLYEQYF,TGTGCCAGCAGCTTTGGGGGGCGAGACCTCTACGAGCAGTACTTC
many,TRBV3-1,TRBJ1-1,-,CASSLNRGGTEAFF,TGTGCCAGCAGCCTAAATCGGGGTGGGACTGAAGCTTTCTTT
-,TRBV20-1,TRBJ2-5,-,CSARDPSGTETQYF,TGCAGTGCTAGAGATCCTTCAGGGACAGAGACCCAGTACTTC
-,TRBV10-2,TRBJ2-2,TRBD1,CASRGTGGANTGELFF,TGCGCCAGCAGAGGGACAGGGGGCGCGAACACCGGGGAGCTGTTTTTT
once,TRBV28,TRBJ2-3,TRBD1,CASRSIQGAGFTDTQYF,TGTGCCAGCAGAAGTATACAGGGGGCGGGATTCACAGATACGCAGTATTTT
-,TRBV3-1,TRBJ1-2,-,CASSHEQVNYGYTF,TGTGCCAGCAGCCATGAACAGGTGAACTATGGCTACACCTTC
few,TRBV5-1,TRBJ2-7,-,CASSLALDELYEQYF,TGCGCCAGCAGCTTGGCCCTGGACGAACTCTACGAGCAGTACTTC
many,TRBV12-3/TRBV12-4,TRBJ2-7,TRBD1,CASSLLGQGSYEQYF,TGTGCCAGCAGTTTATTGGGACAGGGGTCCTACGAGCAGTACTTC